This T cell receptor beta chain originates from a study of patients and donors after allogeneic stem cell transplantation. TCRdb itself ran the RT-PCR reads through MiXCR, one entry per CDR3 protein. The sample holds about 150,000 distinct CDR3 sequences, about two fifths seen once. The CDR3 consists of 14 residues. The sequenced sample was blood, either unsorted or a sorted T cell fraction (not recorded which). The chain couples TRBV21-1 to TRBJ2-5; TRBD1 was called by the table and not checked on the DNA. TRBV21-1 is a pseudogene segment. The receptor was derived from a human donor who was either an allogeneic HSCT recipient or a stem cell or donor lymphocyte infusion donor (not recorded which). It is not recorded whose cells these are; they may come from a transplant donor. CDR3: CASSKGGAVETQYF. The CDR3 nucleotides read TGTGCCAGCAGCAAAGGGGGGGCTGTAGAGACCCAGTACTTC.